This T cell receptor beta chain comes out of a study of regulatory T cells in long-lasting Graves disease. A note on this clonotype: Antigen specificity is unknown.

Study findings and constraints: Graves' patients with persistent disease showed TCR diversity lower than patients newly diagnosed.

This CDR3 comprises 17 residues. CDR1 is MNHNS and CDR2 is SASEGT in the germline V gene. V lost 2 bases to trimming and J lost 0 bases; unmatched junction nucleotides: 9. Regarding time point: newly diagnosed GD, antithyroid drugs for less than 3 months. PBMC RNA served as the TCR library source. Libraries of TCR beta came from iRepertoire HTBI primers plus Arm-PCR of CDR3 regions. TCRdb ran MiXCR on the multiplex PCR reads and lists one entry per CDR3 protein. The data show just over 600,000 distinct CDR3 sequences, around 17% seen once. This sample also appeared in a second study, on T cells in Graves' hyperthyroidism and ophthalmopathy.

The sequence was collected from a woman in her twenties or thirties with Graves disease. This sample comprised peripheral blood mononuclear cells (PBMCs), obtained at new diagnosis, from a patient treated with antithyroid drugs. The rearrangement joins TRBV6-1 to TRBJ1-2; 7 bases fit TRBD1. The CDR3 nucleotides read TGTGCCAGCAGTGAATACGGGGGGGACAGAGCTAACTATGGCTACACCTTC. The encoded protein is CASSEYGGDRANYGYTF.